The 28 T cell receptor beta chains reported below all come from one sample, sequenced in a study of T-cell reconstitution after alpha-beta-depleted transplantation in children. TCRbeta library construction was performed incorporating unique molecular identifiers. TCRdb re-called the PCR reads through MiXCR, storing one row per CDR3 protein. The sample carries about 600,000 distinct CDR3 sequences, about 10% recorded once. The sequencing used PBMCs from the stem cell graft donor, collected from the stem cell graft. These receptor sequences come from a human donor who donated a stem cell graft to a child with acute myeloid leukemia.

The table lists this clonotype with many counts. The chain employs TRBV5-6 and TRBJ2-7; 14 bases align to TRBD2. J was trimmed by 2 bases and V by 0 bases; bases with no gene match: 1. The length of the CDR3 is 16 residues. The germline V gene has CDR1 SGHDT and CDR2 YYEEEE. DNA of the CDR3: TGTGCCAGCAGCTTGGCGGGACTAGCGGGAGCCTACGAGCAGTACTTC. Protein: CASSLAGLAGAYEQYF.

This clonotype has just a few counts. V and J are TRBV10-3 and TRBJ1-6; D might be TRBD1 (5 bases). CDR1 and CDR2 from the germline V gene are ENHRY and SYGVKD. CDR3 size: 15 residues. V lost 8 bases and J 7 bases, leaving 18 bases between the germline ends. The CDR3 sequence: CAIGAGSPKNSPLHF. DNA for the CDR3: TGTGCCATCGGGGCTGGCTCTCCTAAGAATTCACCCCTCCACTTT.

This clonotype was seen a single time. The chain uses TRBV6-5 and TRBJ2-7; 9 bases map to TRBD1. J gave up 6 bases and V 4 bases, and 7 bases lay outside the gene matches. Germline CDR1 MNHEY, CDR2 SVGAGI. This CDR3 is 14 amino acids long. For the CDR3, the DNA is TGTGCCAGCAGTTCTCGGGACAGGGTTGGCGAGCAGTACTTC. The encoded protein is CASSSRDRVGEQYF.

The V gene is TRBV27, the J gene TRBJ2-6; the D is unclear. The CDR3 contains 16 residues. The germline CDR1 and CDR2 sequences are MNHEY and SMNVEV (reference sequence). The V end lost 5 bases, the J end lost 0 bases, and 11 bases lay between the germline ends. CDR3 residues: CASSLVGSSGANVLTF. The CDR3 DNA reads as TGTGCCAGCAGTCTCGTCGGAAGCTCTGGGGCCAACGTCCTGACTTTC.

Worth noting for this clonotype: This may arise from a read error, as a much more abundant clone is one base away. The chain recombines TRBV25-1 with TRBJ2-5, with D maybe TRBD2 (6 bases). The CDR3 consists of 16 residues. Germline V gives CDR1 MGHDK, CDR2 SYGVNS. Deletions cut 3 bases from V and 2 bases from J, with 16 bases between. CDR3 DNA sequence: TGTGCCAGCAGTGATTTAGCGGAAGAGAGGCAAGAGACCCAGTACTTC. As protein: CASSDLAEERQETQYF.

Here the CDR3 DNA reads TGTGCCAGCAGCGTTGGGGGACAGGGGAGAGGGTACAATGAGCAGTTCTTC. Protein: CASSVGGQGRGYNEQFF. The chain combines TRBV9 with TRBJ2-1, with 10 bases identical to TRBD1. CDR1 is SGDLS, CDR2 YYNGEE, per germline. This CDR3 contains 17 residues. Trimming removed 2 bases from V and 4 bases from J; junction bases left unmatched: 9.

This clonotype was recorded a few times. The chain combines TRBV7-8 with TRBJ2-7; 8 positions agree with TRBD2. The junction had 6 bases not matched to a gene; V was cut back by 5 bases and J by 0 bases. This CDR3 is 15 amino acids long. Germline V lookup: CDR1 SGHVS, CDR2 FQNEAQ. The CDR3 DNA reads TGTGCCAGCAGCGTACTAGCGGTGAGCTCCTACGAGCAGTACTTC. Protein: CASSVLAVSSYEQYF.

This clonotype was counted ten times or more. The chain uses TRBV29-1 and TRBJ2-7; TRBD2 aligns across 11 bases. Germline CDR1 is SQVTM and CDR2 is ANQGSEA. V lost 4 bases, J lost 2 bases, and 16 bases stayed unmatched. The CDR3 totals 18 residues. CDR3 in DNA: TGCAGCGTTGTGGGTAGCCCGACTAGCGGGACTCCAACCTACGAGCAGTACTTC. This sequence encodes CSVVGSPTSGTPTYEQYF.

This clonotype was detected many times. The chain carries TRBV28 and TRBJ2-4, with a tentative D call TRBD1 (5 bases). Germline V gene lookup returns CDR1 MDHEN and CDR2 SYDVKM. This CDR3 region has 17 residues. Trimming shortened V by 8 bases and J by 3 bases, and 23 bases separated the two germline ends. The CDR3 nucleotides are TGTGCCAGCTCAGGGTCCGGCTTGGGATTGGTCAAAAACATTCAGTACTTC. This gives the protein CASSGSGLGLVKNIQYF. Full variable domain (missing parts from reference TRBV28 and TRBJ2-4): DVKVTQSSRYLVKRTGEKVFLECVQDMDHENMFWYRQDPGLGLRLIYFSYDVKMKEKGDIPEGYSVSREKKERFSLILESASTNQTSMYLCASSGSGLGLVKNIQYFGAGTRLSVL.

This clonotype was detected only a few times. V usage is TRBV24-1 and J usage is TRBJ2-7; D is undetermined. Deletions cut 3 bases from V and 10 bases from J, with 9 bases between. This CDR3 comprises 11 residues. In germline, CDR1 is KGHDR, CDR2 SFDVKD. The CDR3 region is CATSDVQRQYF. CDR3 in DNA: TGTGCCACCAGTGATGTACAACGACAGTACTTC.

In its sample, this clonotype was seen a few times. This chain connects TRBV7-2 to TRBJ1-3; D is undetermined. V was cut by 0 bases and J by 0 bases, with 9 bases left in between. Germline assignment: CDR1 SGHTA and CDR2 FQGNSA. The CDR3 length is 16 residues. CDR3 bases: TGTGCCAGCAGCTTAGCCGGAGGGCGCTCTGGAAACACCATATATTTT. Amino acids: CASSLAGGRSGNTIYF.

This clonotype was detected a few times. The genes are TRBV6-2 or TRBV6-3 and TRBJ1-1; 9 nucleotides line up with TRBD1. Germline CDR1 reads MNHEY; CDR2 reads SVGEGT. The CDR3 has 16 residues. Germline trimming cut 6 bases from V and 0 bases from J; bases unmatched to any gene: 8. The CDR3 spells CASRTGGTGMNTEAFF. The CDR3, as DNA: TGTGCCAGCAGAACCGGCGGGACAGGGATGAACACTGAAGCTTTCTTT.

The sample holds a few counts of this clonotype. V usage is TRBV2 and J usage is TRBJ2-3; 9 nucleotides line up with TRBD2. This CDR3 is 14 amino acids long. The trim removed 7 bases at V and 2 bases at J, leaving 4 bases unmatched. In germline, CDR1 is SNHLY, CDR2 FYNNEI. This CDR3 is CASTPSGITDTQYF. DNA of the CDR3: TGTGCCAGCACACCTAGCGGGATCACAGATACGCAGTATTTT. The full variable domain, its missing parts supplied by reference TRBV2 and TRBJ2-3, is EPEVTQTPSHQVTQMGQEVILRCVPISNHLYFYWYRQILGQKVEFLVSFYNNEISEKSEIFDDQFSVERPDGSNFTLKIRSTKLEDSAMYFCASTPSGITDTQYFGPGTRLTVL.

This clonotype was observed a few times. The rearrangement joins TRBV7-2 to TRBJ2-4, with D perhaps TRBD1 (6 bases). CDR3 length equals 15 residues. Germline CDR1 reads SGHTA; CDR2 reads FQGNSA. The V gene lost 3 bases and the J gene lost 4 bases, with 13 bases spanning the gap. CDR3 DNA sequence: TGTGCCAGCAGCTTCCGGACAGCGGATAAAAACATTCAGTACTTC. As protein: CASSFRTADKNIQYF.

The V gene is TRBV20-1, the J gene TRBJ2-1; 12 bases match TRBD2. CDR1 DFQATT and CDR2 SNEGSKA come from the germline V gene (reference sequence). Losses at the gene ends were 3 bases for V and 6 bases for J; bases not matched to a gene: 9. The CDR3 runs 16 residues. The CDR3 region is CSASWLAGGPGNEQFF. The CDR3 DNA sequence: TGCAGTGCTAGTTGGCTAGCGGGAGGGCCCGGCAATGAGCAGTTCTTC.

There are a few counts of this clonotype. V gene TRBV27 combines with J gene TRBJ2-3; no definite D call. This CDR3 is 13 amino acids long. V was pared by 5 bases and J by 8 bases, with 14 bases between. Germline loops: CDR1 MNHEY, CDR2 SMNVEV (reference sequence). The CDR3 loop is CASSRDPSPTQYF. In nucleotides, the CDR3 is TGTGCCAGCAGTCGAGACCCATCACCTACGCAGTATTTT.

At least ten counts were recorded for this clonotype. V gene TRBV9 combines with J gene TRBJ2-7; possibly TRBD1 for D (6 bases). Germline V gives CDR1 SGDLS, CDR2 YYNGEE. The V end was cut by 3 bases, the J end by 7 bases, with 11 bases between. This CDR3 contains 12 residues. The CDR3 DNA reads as TGTGCCAGCAGCGCCCCTAGGGGGGAGCAGTACTTC. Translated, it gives CASSAPRGEQYF.

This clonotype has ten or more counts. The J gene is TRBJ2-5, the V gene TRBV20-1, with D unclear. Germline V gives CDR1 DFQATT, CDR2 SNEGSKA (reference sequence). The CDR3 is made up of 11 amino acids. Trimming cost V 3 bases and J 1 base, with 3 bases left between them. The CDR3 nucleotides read TGCAGTGCTAGTGCCCAAGAGACCCAGTACTTC. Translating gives CSASAQETQYF.

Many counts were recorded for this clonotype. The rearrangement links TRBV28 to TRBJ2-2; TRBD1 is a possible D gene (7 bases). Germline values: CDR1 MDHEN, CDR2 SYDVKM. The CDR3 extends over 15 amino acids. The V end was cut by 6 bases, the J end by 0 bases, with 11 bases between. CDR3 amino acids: CASRPGGTNTGELFF. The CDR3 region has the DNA TGTGCCAGCAGGCCAGGGGGGACGAACACCGGGGAGCTGTTTTTT. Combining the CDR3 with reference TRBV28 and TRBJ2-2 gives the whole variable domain DVKVTQSSRYLVKRTGEKVFLECVQDMDHENMFWYRQDPGLGLRLIYFSYDVKMKEKGDIPEGYSVSREKKERFSLILESASTNQTSMYLCASRPGGTNTGELFFGEGSRLTVL.

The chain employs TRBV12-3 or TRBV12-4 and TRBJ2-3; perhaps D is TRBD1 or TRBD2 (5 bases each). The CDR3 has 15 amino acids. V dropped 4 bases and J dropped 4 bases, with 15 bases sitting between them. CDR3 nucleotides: TGTGCCAGCAGTTCGTCCGGGACGGAACCAGATACGCAGTATTTT. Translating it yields CASSSSGTEPDTQYF.

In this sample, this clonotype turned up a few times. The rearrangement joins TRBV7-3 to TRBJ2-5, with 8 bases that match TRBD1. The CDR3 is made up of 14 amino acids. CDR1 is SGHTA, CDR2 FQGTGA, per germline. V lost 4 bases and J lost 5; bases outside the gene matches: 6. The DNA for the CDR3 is TGTGCCAGCAGCTATCAGGGGGCTGGGGAGACCCAGTACTTC. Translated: CASSYQGAGETQYF.

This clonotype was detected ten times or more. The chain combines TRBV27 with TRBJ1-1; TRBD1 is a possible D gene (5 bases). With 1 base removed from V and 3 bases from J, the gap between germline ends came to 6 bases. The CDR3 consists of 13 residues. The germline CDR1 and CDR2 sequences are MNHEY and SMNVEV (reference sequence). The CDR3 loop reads CASSLLGDTEAFF. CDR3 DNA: TGTGCCAGCAGTTTATTGGGGGACACTGAAGCTTTCTTT.

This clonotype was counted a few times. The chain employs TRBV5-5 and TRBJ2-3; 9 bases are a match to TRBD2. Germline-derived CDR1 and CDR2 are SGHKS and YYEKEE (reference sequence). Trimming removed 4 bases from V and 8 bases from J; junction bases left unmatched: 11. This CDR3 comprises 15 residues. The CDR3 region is CASSRGLGTSITQYF. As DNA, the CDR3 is TGTGCCAGCAGCCGCGGGTTGGGGACTAGCATTACGCAGTATTTT. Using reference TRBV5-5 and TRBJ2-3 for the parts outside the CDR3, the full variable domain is DAGVTQSPTHLIKTRGQQVTLRCSPISGHKSVSWYQQVLGQGPQFIFQYYEKEERGRGNFPDRFSARQFPNYSSELNVNALLLGDSALYLCASSRGLGTSITQYFGPGTRLTVL.

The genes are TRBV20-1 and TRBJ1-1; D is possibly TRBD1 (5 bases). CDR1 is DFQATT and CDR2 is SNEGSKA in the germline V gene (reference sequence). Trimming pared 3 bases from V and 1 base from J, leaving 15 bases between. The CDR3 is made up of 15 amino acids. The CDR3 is CSARGTLSGNTEAFF. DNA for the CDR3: TGCAGTGCTAGGGGGACTCTGAGTGGGAACACTGAAGCTTTCTTT.

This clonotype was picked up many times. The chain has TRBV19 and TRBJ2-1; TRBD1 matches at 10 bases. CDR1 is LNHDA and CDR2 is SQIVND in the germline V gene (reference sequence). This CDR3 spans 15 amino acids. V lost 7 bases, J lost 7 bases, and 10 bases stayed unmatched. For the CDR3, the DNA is TGTGCCAGTAAAGGACAGGGGGGAAGCAGGAATGAGCAGTTCTTC. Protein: CASKGQGGSRNEQFF.

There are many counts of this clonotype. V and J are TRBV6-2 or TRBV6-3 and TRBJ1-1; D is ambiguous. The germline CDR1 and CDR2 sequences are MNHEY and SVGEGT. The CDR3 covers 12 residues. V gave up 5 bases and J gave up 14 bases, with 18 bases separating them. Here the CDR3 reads CASSVGRARSFF. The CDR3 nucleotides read TGTGCCAGCAGTGTCGGGAGGGCGCGGTCGTTCTTT.

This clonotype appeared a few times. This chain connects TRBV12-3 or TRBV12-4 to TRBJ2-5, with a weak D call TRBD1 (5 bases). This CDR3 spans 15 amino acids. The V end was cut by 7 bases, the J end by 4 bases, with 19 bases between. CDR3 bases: TGTGCCAGCACCTCGTCGTGGGGCTTGGGAGAGACCCAGTACTTC. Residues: CASTSSWGLGETQYF.

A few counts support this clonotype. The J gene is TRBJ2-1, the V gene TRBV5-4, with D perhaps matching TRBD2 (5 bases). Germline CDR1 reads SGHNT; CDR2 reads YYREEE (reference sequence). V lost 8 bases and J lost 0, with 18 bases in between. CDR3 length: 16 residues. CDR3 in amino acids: CASLTAPGISYNEQFF. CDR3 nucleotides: TGTGCCAGTCTGACCGCACCGGGAATCTCCTACAATGAGCAGTTCTTC.